This T cell receptor (beta chain) was identified during a study of radiotherapy plus CTLA-4 blockade in lung cancer. Assay used: immunoSEQ multiplex PCR; TCRdb lists only in-frame clones, some missing. The sample carries fewer than 100,000 clones, roughly four fifths recorded once. This CDR3 is 15 amino acids long. With 2 bases clipped from V and 1 base from J, the junction kept 5 bases outside the gene matches. The germline CDR1 and CDR2 sequences are SGDLS and YYNGEE. The TCR comes from a human donor with non-small cell lung cancer who had stable disease on radiotherapy plus ipilimumab. The chain joins TRBV9 to TRBJ1-1; 7 bases map to TRBD1. The input for sequencing was peripheral blood, taken from a patient treated with radiotherapy plus ipilimumab. CDR3 sequence reads: CASSVGQAGNTEAFF. Here the CDR3 DNA reads TGTGCCAGCAGCGTCGGACAGGCCGGGAACACTGAAGCTTTCTTT.